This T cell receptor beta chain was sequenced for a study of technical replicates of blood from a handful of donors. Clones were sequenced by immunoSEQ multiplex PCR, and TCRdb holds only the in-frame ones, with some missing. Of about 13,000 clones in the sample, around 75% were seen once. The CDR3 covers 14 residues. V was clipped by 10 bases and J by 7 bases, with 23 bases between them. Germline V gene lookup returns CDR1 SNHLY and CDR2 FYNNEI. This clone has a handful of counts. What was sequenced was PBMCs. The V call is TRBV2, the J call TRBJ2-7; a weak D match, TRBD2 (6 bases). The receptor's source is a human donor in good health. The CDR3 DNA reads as TGTGCCACCCTCACCGGGGACTCGTTTGAGGAGCAGTACTTC. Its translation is CATLTGDSFEEQYF.